Included here is one T cell receptor beta chain sequence, with context. This sample is part of a study of blood T cell repertoires in COVID-19. Whole-study context: Acute and convalescent COVID-19 specimens originated in the United States, Italy and Spain. T cells, B-cell-depleted T cells, or PBMCs supplied cDNA or gDNA.

Germline V gene data show CDR1 as KGHDR and CDR2 as SFDVKD. Trimming took off 4 bases at V and 6 bases at J, with 15 bases between the two ends. The CDR3 is 15 amino acids. Per the study methods: Amplification with reference gene primers provided the estimates of nucleated cell counts. The assay was immunoSEQ multiplex PCR, and TCRdb's table has in-frame clones only and misses some. V and J calls and clone size are given by that table; D and trimming were obtained from the DNA. This sample has approximately 81,000 clones; about four fifths occur once, and the top ten carry over 7%. Sequenced: peripheral blood. The rearrangement links TRBV24-1 to TRBJ2-1, with D possibly matching TRBD1 (6 bases). The clonotype originates from a human donor in a cohort sampled during active COVID-19. The CDR3 sequence is CATSDPSRGGNEQFF. CDR3 nucleotide sequence: TGTGCCACCAGTGACCCGTCCAGGGGCGGCAATGAGCAGTTCTTC.